Below, 14 T cell receptor beta chains from the same sample are listed, as sequenced in a study of T cells after yellow fever vaccination (dated by TCRdb to about 2019). The sample's treatment or condition, from its label and the paper: live attenuated yellow fever vaccine strain. The method was 5' RACE. Sequencing used an Illumina HiSeq 2500. TCRdb trimmed the raw reads at Q25, called clones with MiXCR and kept productive beta chains. Identical CDR3 proteins give one entry, which carries the most common genes and DNA. The sample table holds over 100,000 distinct CDR3 sequences, of which 6.5% to 9% were seen once. Roughly 25% of the sample goes to the ten largest clones. The sequenced sample was CD8+ T cells sorted from PBMCs, obtained 45 days after the yellow fever booster vaccination. The receptors were sampled from a man aged 25 to 40 who received the YFV17D yellow fever vaccine.

Only a few counts were recorded for this clonotype. The chain has TRBV18 and TRBJ2-1; 10 nucleotides match TRBD2. The V and J ends lost 5 bases and 6 bases, in that order; junction bases with no gene match: 7. This CDR3 contains 15 residues. Germline V gene data show CDR1 as KGHSH and CDR2 as LQKENI. CDR3 nucleotides: TGTGCCAGCTCAGGTCTAGCGGGAGTTGGCAATGAGCAGTTCTTC. Residues: CASSGLAGVGNEQFF.

This clonotype showed up many times. The genes are TRBV12-3 or TRBV12-4 and TRBJ2-7; a weak D match, TRBD2 (6 bases). The CDR3 covers 13 residues. The germline V and J ends were trimmed by 4 bases and 2 bases, with 9 bases remaining between them. CDR3 nucleotide sequence: TGTGCCAGCAGTTGGGGGGTTACCTACGAGCAGTACTTC. This translates into CASSWGVTYEQYF.

This clonotype was counted ten times or more. The junction differs from germline at one of its ends, possibly a read error. The chain carries TRBV2 and TRBJ2-7; the D is unclear. Germline values: CDR1 SNHLY, CDR2 FYNNEI. The length of the CDR3 is 13 residues. The CDR3 nucleotides read TGTGCCAGCAGAGAAGGGCCCCTCTACGAGCAGTACTTC. This gives the protein CASREGPLYEQYF.

The table lists this clonotype with many counts. V is TRBV21-1 and J is TRBJ2-7; the D segment call TRBD2 is taken from the table without a DNA check. TRBV21-1 is labeled a pseudogene. The CDR3 sequence is 14 residues long. The CDR3 spells CASSKDPSCGEQYF. The CDR3 DNA follows: TGTGCCAGCAGCAAAGATCCTAGTTGTGGCGAGCAGTACTTC.

Points on this clonotype: One base away lies a much larger clone, so this may be a sequencing read error. This chain connects TRBV29-1 to TRBJ2-5; D is undetermined. CDR3 size: 12 residues. Trimming cost V 1 base and J 4 bases, with 7 bases left between them. CDR1 is SQVTM, CDR2 ANQGSEA, per germline. The CDR3 is CSVEVGPETQYF. The CDR3 region has the DNA TGCAGCGTTGAAGTTGGGCCAGAGACCCAGTACTTC.

This clonotype was seen ten or more times. The chain uses TRBV28 and TRBJ2-7; D not certain. V was clipped by 2 bases and J by 3 bases, with 11 bases between them. CDR1 is MDHEN, CDR2 SYDVKM, per germline. CDR3 length equals 14 residues. The CDR3 sequence is CASSLLRTDYEQYF. The CDR3 region has the DNA TGTGCCAGCAGTTTACTCAGGACGGACTACGAGCAGTACTTC.

A few counts support this clonotype. The rearrangement joins TRBV7-8 to TRBJ1-3; D unresolved. The V and J ends lost 1 base and 0 bases respectively, with 19 bases between them. The CDR3 runs to 19 residues. Germline lookup yields CDR1 SGHVS and CDR2 FQNEAQ. CDR3 DNA: TGTGCCAGCAGCTTAGAGATGAGGGTCACCGCGTACTCTGGAAACACCATATATTTT. This encodes CASSLEMRVTAYSGNTIYF. Together with reference TRBV7-8 and TRBJ1-3, the CDR3 gives the full variable domain: GAGVSQSPRYKVAKRGQDVALRCDPISGHVSLFWYQQALGQGPEFLTYFQNEAQLDKSGLPSDRFFAERPEGSVSTLKIQRTQQEDSAVYLCASSLEMRVTAYSGNTIYFGEGSWLTVV.

This clonotype appeared many times. The J gene is TRBJ2-3, the V gene TRBV7-8; 9 bases align to TRBD1. The germline CDR1 and CDR2 sequences are SGHVS and FQNEAQ. The junction had 5 bases not matched to a gene; V was cut back by 4 bases and J by 0 bases. The CDR3 is 16 residues long. The CDR3 region is CASSSLQGASTDTQYF. The CDR3 coding sequence is TGTGCCAGCAGCTCGTTACAGGGGGCTAGCACAGATACGCAGTATTTT.

This clonotype was seen ten or more times. V gene TRBV9 combines with J gene TRBJ2-7, with 9 nucleotides matching TRBD1. Per the germline V gene, CDR1 is SGDLS and CDR2 is YYNGEE. The CDR3 runs to 15 residues. With 2 bases clipped from V and 2 bases from J, the junction kept 5 bases outside the gene matches. The CDR3 region has the DNA TGTGCCAGCAGCGTTTCCGGGACAGGGCCCTACGAGCAGTACTTC. This translates into CASSVSGTGPYEQYF. Full variable domain (missing parts from reference TRBV9 and TRBJ2-7): DSGVTQTPKHLITATGQRVTLRCSPRSGDLSVYWYQQSLDQGLQFLIQYYNGEERAKGNILERFSAQQFPDLHSELNLSSLELGDSALYFCASSVSGTGPYEQYFGPGTRLTVT.

This chain links TRBV28 with TRBJ2-4, with D uncertain. CDR1 and CDR2 (germline): MDHEN, SYDVKM. The CDR3 totals 16 residues. The V end was cut by 2 bases, the J end by 0 bases, with 11 bases between. CDR3 residues: CASSLRSLLAKNIQYF. The CDR3 bases are TGTGCCAGCAGTTTACGCTCACTGCTAGCCAAAAACATTCAGTACTTC. Complete variable domain (other parts from reference TRBV28 and TRBJ2-4): DVKVTQSSRYLVKRTGEKVFLECVQDMDHENMFWYRQDPGLGLRLIYFSYDVKMKEKGDIPEGYSVSREKKERFSLILESASTNQTSMYLCASSLRSLLAKNIQYFGAGTRLSVL.

This clonotype was recorded a few times. CDR3 nucleotides: TGTGCCAGCAGCTCTGGCCTGCGGGAGACCCAGTACTTC. It specifies CASSSGLRETQYF. This chain connects TRBV7-3 to TRBJ2-5; D is undetermined. The germline V gene encodes CDR1 SGHTA and CDR2 FQGTGA. The CDR3 consists of 13 residues. The V end was cut by 4 bases, the J end by 5 bases, with 11 bases between. The full variable domain, its missing parts supplied by reference TRBV7-3 and TRBJ2-5, is GAGVSQTPSNKVTEKGKYVELRCDPISGHTALYWYRQSLGQGPEFLIYFQGTGAADDSGLPNDRFFAVRPEGSVSTLKIQRTERGDSAVYLCASSSGLRETQYFGPGTRLLVL.

The table lists this clonotype with a count of one. Given a much more abundant clone one base away, this may be a read error. This chain uses TRBV20-1 with TRBJ2-1; D ambiguous. Germline values: CDR1 DFQATT, CDR2 SNEGSKA (reference sequence). The CDR3 totals 15 residues. CDR3 coding DNA: TGCAGTGCTAGCCCTCATGAAAGCTCCTGCAATGAGCAGTTCTTC. Amino acids: CSASPHESSCNEQFF.

About this clonotype: A clone one base away is much larger, so this may be a read error. V and J are TRBV4-2 and TRBJ2-1; TRBD2 agrees at 11 bases. Germline assignment: CDR1 LGHNA and CDR2 YNFKEQ. This CDR3 is built from 16 residues. The CDR3 coding sequence is TGTGACAGCAGCCAAGAAATAGCGGGAGGGCCTTATGAGCAGTTCTTC. This translates into CDSSQEIAGGPYEQFF.

This clonotype was seen at least ten times. The rearrangement uses TRBV4-3 and TRBJ2-7, with D perhaps TRBD1 (6 bases). The CDR3 extends over 13 amino acids. V lost 3 bases, J lost 0 bases, and 6 bases lay in between. The germline V gene encodes CDR1 LGHNA and CDR2 YSLEER. The CDR3 region is CASSQDSSYEQYF. CDR3 coding DNA: TGCGCCAGCAGCCAGGACAGCTCCTACGAGCAGTACTTC.